A selection of T cell receptor beta chains follows, all from one sample in a study of T-cell reconstitution after alpha-beta-depleted transplantation in children. One entry per CDR3 protein, called by TCRdb with MiXCR from the PCR reads. The table has 400,000 to 500,000 distinct CDR3 sequences, 11% seen once. The input for sequencing was PBMCs from the stem cell graft donor, taken from the stem cell graft. The source is a human donor who donated a stem cell graft to a child with acute myeloid leukemia. The CDR3 runs from the conserved cysteine through the conserved F or W. A D gene is named only where the DNA matches it firmly. For some rows the clone size is stated as once, few or many, or as a class when expanded; others skip it.

J gene,V gene,clone size,D gene,CDR3 DNA,CDR3 protein
TRBJ1-1,TRBV5-1,many,-,TGCGCCAGCAGCTTGGATGGCTACACTGAAGCTTTCTTT,CASSLDGYTEAFF
TRBJ2-2,TRBV27,-,-,TGTGCCAGCAGTCCCACCCCATGGGCGGAGGAGCTGTTTTTT,CASSPTPWAEELFF
TRBJ1-5,TRBV6-1,-,-,TGTGCCAGCACCAAAGGGGGGGGCAGCAATCAGCCCCAGCATTTT,CASTKGGGSNQPQHF
TRBJ1-1,TRBV20-1,-,TRBD1,TGCAGTGCAGATCAGGGGGTTAGGCTTGGGGCTGAAGCTTTCTTT,CSADQGVRLGAEAFF
TRBJ2-2,TRBV6-1,few,-,TGTGCCAGCAGTGTTCAGATAAACACCGGGGAGCTGTTTTTT,CASSVQINTGELFF
TRBJ1-1,TRBV5-1,few,-,TGCGCCAGCAGCTTGGATTGGGTTGGGGACACTGAAGCTTTCTTT,CASSLDWVGDTEAFF
TRBJ2-7,TRBV12-3/TRBV12-4,-,-,TGTGCCAGCAAGGTTGGGTCCTACGAGCAGTACTTC,CASKVGSYEQYF
TRBJ2-1,TRBV7-2,few,TRBD2,TGTGCCAGCAGACCGGGACTAGCGGGACATGAGCAGTTCTTC,CASRPGLAGHEQFF
TRBJ1-1,TRBV27,-,TRBD1,TGTGCCAGCAGTTCATTCCTGGGACAGCTGAACACTGAAGCTTTCTTT,CASSSFLGQLNTEAFF
TRBJ2-7,TRBV21-1,few,-,TGTGCCAGCAGGGAAGACAGGGAACAATGTAGCGGGGGGGGTCACGAGCAGTACTTC,CASREDREQCSGGGHEQYF
TRBJ1-4,TRBV6-1,-,-,TGTGCCAGCAGTGAATGGGGCAGGCGGCGCACTAATGAAAAACTGTTTTTT,CASSEWGRRRTNEKLFF
TRBJ1-2,TRBV4-1,-,-,TGCGCCAGCAGCCAAGTGGCCCGTAACTATGGCTGCACCTTC,CASSQVARNYGCTF
TRBJ2-2,TRBV5-1,-,-,TGCGCCAGCACCCCCCGGCAGTCGAACACCGGGGAGCTGTTTTTT,CASTPRQSNTGELFF
TRBJ2-3,TRBV20-1,-,TRBD2,TGCAGTGGGGAGGGAGGCACAGATACGCAGTATTTT,CSGEGGTDTQYF
TRBJ2-5,TRBV7-2,few,TRBD1,TGTGCCAGCAGCCACCCAGGACAGGGACCCGAGACCCAGTACTTC,CASSHPGQGPETQYF
TRBJ2-5,TRBV29-1,-,-,TGCAGCGTTGATGGTGGGCTTCAAGAGACCCAGTACTTC,CSVDGGLQETQYF
TRBJ2-3,TRBV30,-,-,TGTGCCTGGAGACGGGCAGATACGCAGTATTTT,CAWRRADTQYF
TRBJ1-1,TRBV6-1,few,-,TGTGCCAGCAGCCGCCTCGGACAGCCGAACACTGAAGCTTTCTTT,CASSRLGQPNTEAFF
TRBJ2-2,TRBV4-1,few,-,TGCGCCAGCAGCCACCAAAACACCGGGGAGCTGTTTTTT,CASSHQNTGELFF